The rows below give T cell receptor beta chains drawn from one sample of a study of T-cell memory formation after mild COVID-19. TCRdb fed the 5' RACE reads into MiXCR, producing one record per CDR3 protein. The sample contains over 350,000 distinct CDR3 sequences, more than 20% of which appear only once. Sequenced sample: PBMCs or a T cell subset sorted from them (not recorded which). These receptors were collected from an adult woman who had mild COVID-19 (a few samples of this study predate the infection). Cell type and time point are not known. CDR3s include the opening cysteine and the closing phenylalanine or tryptophan. D genes are given only for firm matches. A row's size may be missing; if present it is once, few, many or a size class.

size	D	J	V	CDR3	DNA
-	TRBD2	TRBJ2-1	TRBV29-1	CSVASGSSYNEQFF	TGCAGCGTTGCGAGCGGGAGCTCCTACAATGAGCAGTTCTTC
-	-	TRBJ1-5	TRBV29-1	CSVGERVDQPQHF	TGCAGCGTTGGGGAGAGGGTGGACCAGCCCCAGCATTTT
-	TRBD2	TRBJ2-1	TRBV6-6	CASLKTGTRLHEQFF	TGTGCCAGCCTCAAGACCGGGACTAGATTGCATGAGCAGTTCTTC
few	TRBD1	TRBJ1-2	TRBV5-1	CASSFTGTGISNYGYTF	TGCGCCAGCAGCTTCACCGGGACAGGGATTAGTAACTATGGCTACACCTTC
-	-	TRBJ1-4	TRBV7-9	CASSLGGVEKLFF	TGTGCCAGCAGCTTAGGTGGGGTTGAAAAACTGTTTTTT
-	-	TRBJ2-1	TRBV5-1	CASGGLSGDNEQFF	TGCGCCAGCGGGGGGTTGTCAGGGGACAATGAGCAGTTCTTC
few	-	TRBJ2-7	TRBV4-3	CASSPQLGENEQYF	TGCGCCAGCAGCCCTCAGTTAGGGGAGAACGAGCAGTACTTC
few	TRBD1	TRBJ1-1	TRBV12-3/TRBV12-4	CASSTGGSNTEAFF	TGTGCCAGCAGTACAGGGGGATCTAACACTGAAGCTTTCTTT
once	TRBD1	TRBJ2-7	TRBV29-1	CSVSGQGNDEQYF	TGCAGCGTTTCAGGACAGGGGAACGACGAGCAGTACTTC
few	TRBD2	TRBJ2-7	TRBV12-3/TRBV12-4	CASSTTSGIAREQYF	TGTGCCAGCAGCACTACTAGCGGGATTGCTAGGGAGCAGTACTTC
few	-	TRBJ1-5	TRBV12-3/TRBV12-4	CASRPELQGNGGRGNQPQHF	TGTGCCAGCAGACCCGAGCTACAGGGAAATGGGGGAAGGGGCAATCAGCCCCAGCATTTT
-	TRBD1	TRBJ1-2	TRBV4-3	CASSPGQGIYYGYTF	TGCGCCAGCAGCCCGGGACAGGGGATTTACTATGGCTACACCTTC
few	-	TRBJ2-3	TRBV9	CASSEPGRGTDTQYF	TGTGCCAGCAGCGAGCCGGGGCGGGGAACAGATACGCAGTATTTT
-	-	TRBJ2-7	TRBV7-2	CASSFRGGTGSREQYF	TGTGCCAGCAGCTTTAGGGGCGGGACGGGGAGCCGCGAGCAGTACTTC
few	TRBD1	TRBJ1-2	TRBV20-1	CSARYPTGGRYGYTF	TGCAGTGCTAGATACCCGACAGGGGGCCGGTATGGCTACACCTTC
-	-	TRBJ2-5	TRBV6-2/TRBV6-3	CASSYNGEGETQYF	TGTGCCAGCAGTTACAACGGCGAAGGGGAGACCCAGTACTTC
-	TRBD2	TRBJ2-7	TRBV15	CATTRTSGIYEQYF	TGTGCCACCACCCGGACTAGCGGGATCTACGAGCAGTACTTC
-	-	TRBJ2-1	TRBV9	CASSGVSSSYNEQFF	TGTGCCAGCAGCGGTGTTTCCTCCTCCTACAATGAGCAGTTCTTC
-	TRBD2	TRBJ2-1	TRBV6-2/TRBV6-3	CASRDPGTKGNEQFF	TGTGCCAGCAGAGATCCCGGGACTAAGGGCAATGAGCAGTTCTTC
-	TRBD1	TRBJ1-5	TRBV12-3/TRBV12-4	CASSRTGSRVNQPQHF	TGTGCCAGCAGTAGGACAGGGAGCCGTGTGAATCAGCCCCAGCATTTT
few	-	TRBJ1-1	TRBV29-1	CSVVLMNTEAFF	TGCAGCGTTGTGCTCATGAACACTGAAGCTTTCTTT
-	TRBD1	TRBJ2-1	TRBV4-3	CASSQGLGTGFYNEQFF	TGCGCCAGCAGCCAGGGGCTTGGGACAGGATTTTACAATGAGCAGTTCTTC
-	-	TRBJ2-1	TRBV7-6	CASSLAGGRTGINEQFF	TGTGCCAGCAGCTTAGCAGGGGGACGGACCGGAATAAATGAGCAGTTCTTC
few	-	TRBJ1-1	TRBV5-1	CASSFQGRTEAFF	TGCGCCAGCAGCTTCCAGGGAAGGACTGAAGCTTTCTTT
few	TRBD2	TRBJ2-7	TRBV7-3	CASSKVAGAYEQYF	TGTGCCAGCAGTAAGGTAGCGGGTGCCTACGAGCAGTACTTC
-	-	TRBJ2-5	TRBV12-3/TRBV12-4	CASSLLAQGPETQYF	TGTGCCAGCAGTTTATTGGCCCAGGGCCCCGAGACCCAGTACTTC
-	-	TRBJ2-2	TRBV12-3/TRBV12-4	CASSFRGQRVGELFF	TGTGCCAGCAGTTTCAGGGGCCAGCGGGTAGGGGAGCTGTTTTTT
-	-	TRBJ1-1	TRBV4-1	CASSPRNVGTTEAFF	TGCGCCAGCAGCCCCCGGAATGTGGGGACCACTGAAGCTTTCTTT
few	TRBD2	TRBJ2-1	TRBV6-2/TRBV6-3	CASSYDPGGQAGELYNEQFF	TGTGCCAGCAGTTACGACCCGGGAGGGCAGGCGGGAGAGCTCTACAATGAGCAGTTCTTC
-	-	TRBJ2-5	TRBV29-1	CSVEVRTGKTQYF	TGCAGCGTTGAAGTAAGGACGGGGAAGACCCAGTACTTC
-	-	TRBJ1-1	TRBV1	CTSSQEGLYSTEAFF	TGCACCAGCAGCCAAGAGGGATTGTATAGCACTGAAGCTTTCTTT
-	-	TRBJ2-4	TRBV5-1	CASSFQGAGDIQYF	TGCGCCAGCAGCTTTCAGGGGGCGGGGGACATTCAGTACTTC
-	-	TRBJ1-5	TRBV30	CAWTARGSLSNQPQHF	TGTGCCTGGACTGCCAGGGGTTCGCTTAGCAATCAGCCCCAGCATTTT
few	-	TRBJ1-2	TRBV5-1	CASSRESAGGYTF	TGCGCCAGCAGCCGGGAATCAGCGGGGGGCTACACCTTC
many	TRBD1	TRBJ1-4	TRBV3-1	CASSQASATGIEKLFF	TGTGCCAGCAGCCAAGCGTCAGCGACAGGGATTGAAAAACTGTTTTTT
few	-	TRBJ2-7	TRBV15	CATSRAKGLGEQYF	TGTGCCACCAGCAGAGCAAAGGGACTTGGCGAGCAGTACTTC
few	TRBD1	TRBJ2-3	TRBV15	CATSRDRQGPDTQYF	TGTGCCACCAGCAGGGACCGACAGGGCCCAGATACGCAGTATTTT
-	-	TRBJ1-1	TRBV24-1	CATSDATRPEAFF	TGTGCCACCAGTGATGCCACCAGACCTGAAGCTTTCTTT
-	-	TRBJ1-2	TRBV3-1	CASSQRGIYGYTF	TGTGCCAGCAGCCAAAGGGGGATCTATGGCTACACCTTC
few	TRBD2	TRBJ2-5	TRBV4-2	CASSQAGGSETQYF	TGTGCCAGCAGCCAAGCGGGGGGATCGGAGACCCAGTACTTC
-	-	TRBJ2-3	TRBV20-1	CSAARSAGNTDTQYF	TGCAGTGCTGCCCGATCGGCGGGGAACACAGATACGCAGTATTTT
-	-	TRBJ1-1	TRBV7-8	CASSLAGKGRATEAFF	TGTGCCAGCAGCTTAGCGGGAAAGGGAAGAGCAACTGAAGCTTTCTTT
-	TRBD2	TRBJ2-7	TRBV5-4	CASSWGLADSSSYEQYF	TGTGCCAGCAGCTGGGGACTAGCGGATTCTAGCTCCTACGAGCAGTACTTC
-	-	TRBJ2-3	TRBV2	CASKIGQSDTQYF	TGTGCCAGCAAGATCGGACAGTCGGATACGCAGTATTTT
few	TRBD1	TRBJ2-1	TRBV29-1	CSARGAGGKNEQFF	TGCAGCGCCAGAGGGGCAGGGGGCAAGAATGAGCAGTTCTTC
-	-	TRBJ1-2	TRBV2	CASSEAFGGSSGYTF	TGTGCCAGCAGTGAAGCGTTTGGGGGGAGCTCTGGCTACACCTTC
-	-	TRBJ2-7	TRBV29-1	CSVGGGNSYEQYF	TGCAGCGTTGGTGGCGGGAACTCCTACGAGCAGTACTTC